Listed below are T cell receptor beta chains from one sample, sequenced in a study of shared clonotypes between healthy human individuals. TCRdb's table, derived via immunoSEQ multiplex PCR, lists solely in-frame clones and lacks some. The repertoire has more than 2,000,000 clones, about 92% of them found once; the top ten carry roughly 0.14%. Sequenced: naive CD4+ T cells sorted from blood. These receptors all come from a young man in good health. CDR3s include the opening cysteine and the closing phenylalanine or tryptophan. The D gene is left open where the match is weak. A row's size may be missing; if present it is once, few, many or a size class.

>TRBD2|TRBJ2-1|NA|14|TRBV10-3
CAISASGSNNEQFF
TGTGCCATCAGCGCTAGCGGGAGTAACAATGAGCAGTTCTTC
>TRBD1|TRBJ2-2|NA|15|TRBV7-9
CASRRQGLETGELFF
TGTGCCAGCAGACGACAGGGCTTGGAAACCGGGGAGCTGTTTTTT
>NA|TRBJ2-3|NA|13|TRBV11-3
CASSLRQTDTQYF
TGTGCCAGCAGCCTCCGACAGACAGATACGCAGTATTTT
>TRBD2|TRBJ2-7|NA|17|TRBV12-5
CASGLVTSLAGVYEQYF
TGTGCTAGTGGTTTGGTAACGTCGTTAGCGGGAGTGTACGAGCAGTACTTC
>NA|TRBJ1-1|NA|14|TRBV18
CASSPVRGNTEAFF
TGTGCCAGCTCACCAGTTCGAGGGAACACTGAAGCTTTCTTT
>NA|TRBJ2-1|NA|12|TRBV10-3
CAIRRQQGEQFF
TGTGCCATCAGAAGACAGCAGGGTGAGCAGTTCTTC
>NA|TRBJ1-1|NA|13|TRBV6-1
CASSDWAGVGAFF
TGTGCCAGCAGTGACTGGGCAGGGGTTGGGGCTTTCTTT
>NA|TRBJ1-3|once|15|TRBV11-2
CASSLDSSPGNTIYF
TGTGCCAGCAGCTTAGATTCCTCCCCTGGAAACACCATATATTTT
>NA|TRBJ1-1|NA|15|TRBV18
CASSPSKLGNTEAFF
TGTGCCAGCTCACCTTCTAAGTTGGGGAACACTGAAGCTTTCTTT
>NA|TRBJ2-7|NA|13|TRBV10-3
CASSRAKTGEQYF
TGTGCCAGCAGCAGGGCAAAAACGGGCGAGCAGTACTTC
>NA|TRBJ1-1|NA|13|TRBV5-1
CASSRQASTEAFF
TGCGCCAGCAGCCGACAGGCCTCTACTGAAGCTTTCTTT
>NA|TRBJ2-7|NA|14|TRBV28
CASSPIQSTYEQYF
TGTGCCAGCAGCCCTATCCAGAGTACCTACGAGCAGTACTTC
>TRBD1|TRBJ2-3|NA|14|TRBV6-5
CASSRTGVPDTQYF
TGTGCCAGCAGTAGGACAGGGGTCCCAGATACGCAGTATTTT
>NA|TRBJ1-2|NA|16|TRBV19
CASSRAGPPNNYGYTF
TGTGCCAGTAGTAGGGCAGGGCCGCCAAATAACTATGGCTACACCTTC
>TRBD2|TRBJ2-1|NA|14|TRBV7-2
CASSLPSGGGEQFF
TGTGCCAGCAGCTTACCTAGCGGGGGGGGTGAGCAGTTCTTC
>TRBD1|TRBJ1-6|NA|17|TRBV5-6
CASSIRQGATYNSPLHF
TGTGCCAGCAGCATACGACAGGGGGCTACCTATAATTCACCCCTCCACTTT
>NA|TRBJ1-1|once|11|TRBV7-2
CASSLINEAFF
TGTGCCAGCAGCTTAATAAATGAAGCTTTCTTT
>NA|TRBJ2-2|NA|14|TRBV9
CASSVELAGGELFF
TGTGCCAGCAGCGTAGAACTAGCCGGCGGGGAGCTGTTTTTT
>TRBD1|TRBJ2-7|NA|15|TRBV18
CASSPPINRGHEQYF
TGTGCCAGCTCACCACCGATAAACAGGGGCCACGAGCAGTACTTC
>NA|TRBJ2-2|NA|15|TRBV5-1
CASSIAQKLTGELFF
TGCGCCAGCAGCATAGCCCAGAAGCTCACCGGGGAGCTGTTTTTT
>NA|TRBJ1-5|NA|16|TRBV28
CASRLTGSGDNQPQHF
TGTGCCAGCAGGCTTACAGGGTCCGGGGACAATCAGCCCCAGCATTTT
>NA|TRBJ1-4|NA|15|TRBV6-6
CASSYGGWGSEKLFF
TGTGCCAGCAGTTACGGGGGGTGGGGAAGTGAAAAACTGTTTTTT
>TRBD2|TRBJ2-2|NA|18|TRBV5-4
CASTTKRTSGSGSGELFF
TGTGCCAGCACCACAAAGAGGACTAGCGGGAGTGGGAGCGGGGAGCTGTTTTTT
>TRBD1|TRBJ2-3|NA|14|TRBV5-1
CASSPFAGGDTQYF
TGCGCCAGCAGCCCCTTCGCAGGGGGAGATACGCAGTATTTT
>NA|TRBJ2-2|NA|12|TRBV7-9
CASSQRTGELFF
TGTGCCAGCAGCCAAAGAACCGGGGAGCTGTTTTTT
>NA|TRBJ2-3|NA|12|TRBV7-9
CASSPLADTQYF
TGTGCCAGCAGCCCTTTAGCGGATACGCAGTATTTT
>TRBD1|TRBJ2-4|NA|17|TRBV15
CATSRQGQRLAKNIQYF
TGTGCCACCAGCAGACAGGGACAGCGACTAGCCAAAAACATTCAGTACTTC
>NA|TRBJ2-2|once|17|TRBV15
CATSRDLGAANTGELFF
TGTGCCACCAGCAGAGATCTGGGGGCTGCGAACACCGGGGAGCTGTTTTTT
>TRBD1|TRBJ2-2|NA|18|TRBV5-1
CASSFIWGQGSNTGELFF
TGCGCCAGCAGCTTTATTTGGGGACAGGGATCGAACACCGGGGAGCTGTTTTTT